The 14 T cell receptor beta chains in this list originate from one sample, sequenced in a study of beta chain features in type 1 diabetes. The sequenced template was cDNA made from the entire isolated RNA. The assay was immunoSEQ multiplex PCR, and TCRdb's table has in-frame clones only and misses some. The sample has hundreds of thousands of clones, 17% seen once. Sequencing input: naive CD4+ T cells from blood. All receptors come from a woman between 18 and 30 years old in good health.

This clone was seen a few times. The chain joins TRBV19 to TRBJ1-1, with 7 bases identical to TRBD1. Losses at the gene ends were 7 bases for V and 4 bases for J; bases not matched to a gene: 6. This CDR3 has 13 amino acids. The germline gives CDR1 LNHDA, CDR2 SQIVND (reference sequence). This chain's CDR3 is CASTRQGITEAFF. CDR3 DNA sequence: TGTGCCAGTACTCGACAGGGAATCACTGAAGCTTTCTTT.

This chain's CDR3 is CASRPTPTGELFF. Here the CDR3 DNA reads TGTGCCAGCAGGCCGACCCCCACCGGGGAGCTGTTTTTT. The chain carries TRBV6-6 and TRBJ2-2; D is uncertain. This CDR3 is 13 amino acids long. Germline loops: CDR1 MNHNY, CDR2 SVGAGI (reference sequence). V dropped 6 bases and J dropped 4 bases, with 9 bases sitting between them.

The V call is TRBV7-9, the J call TRBJ2-1; no firm D call. Germline values: CDR1 SEHNR, CDR2 FQNEAQ (reference sequence). The CDR3 loop spans 13 amino acids. Trimming cost V 1 base and J 9 bases, with 10 bases left between them. The CDR3 spells CASSLEFRGEQFF. DNA of the CDR3: TGTGCCAGCAGCTTAGAGTTCCGCGGTGAGCAGTTCTTC.

The CDR3 nucleotides read TGTGCCAGCAGTGATACGGGGCAGGCCTACGAGCAGTACTTC. It yields the protein CASSDTGQAYEQYF. The genes are TRBV25-1 and TRBJ2-7; D could derive from TRBD1 or TRBD2 (5 bases each). The V and J ends lost 3 bases and 2 bases respectively, with 11 bases between them. Germline V gives CDR1 MGHDK, CDR2 SYGVNS. This CDR3 spans 14 amino acids.

This clone appeared a few times. The V call is TRBV4-2, the J call TRBJ2-3; D not certain. Per germline, CDR1 LGHNA and CDR2 YNFKEQ. This CDR3 has 15 amino acids. The germline V and J ends were trimmed by 0 bases and 5 bases, with 12 bases remaining between them. The CDR3 region is CASSQDRARRDTQYF. CDR3 coding DNA: TGTGCCAGCAGCCAAGATCGCGCTAGACGAGATACGCAGTATTTT.

This chain links TRBV27 with TRBJ2-7, with TRBD2 identical over 10 bases. CDR3 size: 17 residues. Germline loops: CDR1 MNHEY, CDR2 SMNVEV (reference sequence). Unmatched junction bases numbered 8, after V lost 0 bases and J lost 3 bases. Here the CDR3 reads CASSLSPSGSIGYEQYF. CDR3 DNA sequence: TGTGCCAGCAGTTTATCACCTAGCGGGAGTATTGGCTACGAGCAGTACTTC.

The chain employs TRBV5-1 and TRBJ2-1, with D perhaps TRBD1 (6 bases). Germline V gene data show CDR1 as SGHRS and CDR2 as YFSETQ. The V gene lost 1 base and the J gene lost 7 bases, with 15 bases spanning the gap. The CDR3 covers 15 residues. The CDR3 reads CASSLPTSGVNEQFF. The DNA of the CDR3 is TGCGCCAGCAGCTTGCCAACATCAGGGGTTAATGAGCAGTTCTTC.

A few counts support this clone. The V call is TRBV29-1, the J call TRBJ2-5; 9 bases agree with TRBD1. J was trimmed by 7 bases and V by 3 bases; bases with no gene match: 6. Germline V gene data show CDR1 as SQVTM and CDR2 as ANQGSEA. The CDR3 spans 13 residues. CDR3 amino acids: CSVEVQGAGTQYF. CDR3 nucleotides: TGCAGCGTTGAGGTACAGGGGGCCGGGACCCAGTACTTC.

The chain joins TRBV18 to TRBJ1-2; D remains ambiguous. Deletions cut 4 bases from V and 6 bases from J, with 27 bases between. The germline V gene has CDR1 KGHSH and CDR2 LQKENI. The length of the CDR3 is 18 residues. CDR3 sequence reads: CASSQIAAQLTTSHGYTF. DNA for the CDR3: TGTGCCAGCTCACAAATTGCCGCCCAACTAACGACTAGTCATGGCTACACCTTC.

The rearrangement links TRBV28 to TRBJ2-7; D is unresolved. V lost 6 bases, J lost 5 bases, and 20 bases lay in between. Germline CDR1 is MDHEN and CDR2 is SYDVKM. The CDR3 has 15 residues. The CDR3 loop is CASSPPGPLVDEQYF. The CDR3 DNA is TGTGCCAGCAGCCCTCCCGGGCCCCTGGTCGACGAGCAGTACTTC.

The V call is TRBV25-1, the J call TRBJ2-5, with 7 bases lining up with TRBD1. Germline V CDR1 and CDR2: MGHDK, SYGVNS. J lost 4 bases, V lost 4 bases, and 9 bases had no gene match. This CDR3 is built from 15 residues. This chain's CDR3 is CASSAKTGLGETQYF. CDR3 nucleotide sequence: TGTGCCAGCAGTGCAAAGACAGGGTTGGGAGAGACCCAGTACTTC.

A few counts support this clone. A much larger clonotype is one base distant, so this may be a read error. The genes are TRBV28 and TRBJ2-1; D is uncertain. The CDR3 has 10 amino acids. V was pared by 5 bases and J by 5 bases, with 1 base between. CDR1 MDHEN and CDR2 SYDVKM come from the germline V gene. CDR3 coding DNA: TGTGCCAGCAGTGACAATGAGCAGTTCTTC. This translates into CASSDNEQFF.

The J gene is TRBJ2-5, the V gene TRBV7-2; D tentatively reads TRBD1 or TRBD2 (5 bases each). The V and J ends lost 2 bases and 10 bases respectively, with 20 bases between them. CDR3 length: 15 amino acids. Germline assignment: CDR1 SGHTA and CDR2 FQGNSA. The CDR3 region is CASSLIRRGQGVQYF. CDR3 nucleotide sequence: TGTGCCAGCAGCTTAATACGCCGGGGCCAAGGCGTCCAGTACTTC.

J is TRBJ2-2 and V is TRBV9, with D unresolved. V was clipped by 1 base and J by 0 bases, with 10 bases between them. In germline, CDR1 is SGDLS, CDR2 YYNGEE. This CDR3 is 16 amino acids long. In DNA form, the CDR3 reads TGTGCCAGCAGCGTATGGGCGGTTACGAACACCGGGGAGCTGTTTTTT. The encoded protein is CASSVWAVTNTGELFF. Combining the CDR3 with reference TRBV9 and TRBJ2-2 gives the whole variable domain DSGVTQTPKHLITATGQRVTLRCSPRSGDLSVYWYQQSLDQGLQFLIQYYNGEERAKGNILERFSAQQFPDLHSELNLSSLELGDSALYFCASSVWAVTNTGELFFGEGSRLTVL.